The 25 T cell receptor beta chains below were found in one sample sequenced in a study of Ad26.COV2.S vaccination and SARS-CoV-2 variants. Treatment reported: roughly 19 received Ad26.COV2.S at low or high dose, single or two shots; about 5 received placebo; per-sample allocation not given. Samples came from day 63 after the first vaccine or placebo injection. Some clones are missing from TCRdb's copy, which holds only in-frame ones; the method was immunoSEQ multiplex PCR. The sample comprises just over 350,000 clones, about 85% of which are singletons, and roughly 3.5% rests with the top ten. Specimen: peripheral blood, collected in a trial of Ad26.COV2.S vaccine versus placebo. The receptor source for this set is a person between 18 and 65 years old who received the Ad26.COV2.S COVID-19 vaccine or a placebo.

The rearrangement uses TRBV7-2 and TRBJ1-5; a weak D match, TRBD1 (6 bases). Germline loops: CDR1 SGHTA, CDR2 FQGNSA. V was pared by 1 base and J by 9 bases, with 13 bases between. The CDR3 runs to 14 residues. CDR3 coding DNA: TGTGCCAGCAGCTTAGAAGGGGGACCCGGGCCCCAGCATTTT. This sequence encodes CASSLEGGPGPQHF.

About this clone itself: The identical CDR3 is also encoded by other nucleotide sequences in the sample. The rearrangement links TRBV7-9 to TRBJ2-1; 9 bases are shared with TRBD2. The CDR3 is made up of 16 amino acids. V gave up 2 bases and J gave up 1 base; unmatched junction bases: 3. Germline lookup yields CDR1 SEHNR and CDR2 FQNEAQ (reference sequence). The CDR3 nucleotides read TGTGCCAGCAGCTTATCCCTAGCGGGGTCCTACAATGAGCAGTTCTTC. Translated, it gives CASSLSLAGSYNEQFF.

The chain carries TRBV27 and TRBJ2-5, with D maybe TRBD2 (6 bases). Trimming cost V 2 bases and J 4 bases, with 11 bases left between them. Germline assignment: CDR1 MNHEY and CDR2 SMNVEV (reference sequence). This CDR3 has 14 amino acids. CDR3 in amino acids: CASSLALEGETQYF. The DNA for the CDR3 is TGTGCCAGCAGTTTAGCCCTGGAGGGAGAGACCCAGTACTTC.

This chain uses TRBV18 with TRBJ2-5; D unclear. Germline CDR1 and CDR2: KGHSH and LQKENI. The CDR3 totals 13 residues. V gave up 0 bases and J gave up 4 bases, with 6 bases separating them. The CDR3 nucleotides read TGTGCCAGCTCACCACCGGCAGGAGAGACCCAGTACTTC. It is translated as CASSPPAGETQYF.

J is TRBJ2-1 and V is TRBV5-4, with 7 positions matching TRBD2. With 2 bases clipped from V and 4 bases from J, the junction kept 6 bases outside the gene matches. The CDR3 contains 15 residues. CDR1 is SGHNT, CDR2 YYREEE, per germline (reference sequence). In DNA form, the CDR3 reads TGTGCCAGCAGCTTAGGCGGGAGTGGATACAATGAGCAGTTCTTC. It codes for CASSLGGSGYNEQFF.

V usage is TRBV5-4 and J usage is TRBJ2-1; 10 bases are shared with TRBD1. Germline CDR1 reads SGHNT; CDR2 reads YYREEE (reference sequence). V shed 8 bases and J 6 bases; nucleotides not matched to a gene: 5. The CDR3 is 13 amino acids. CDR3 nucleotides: TGTGCCAGGGGCCGGACAGGGGGCAATGAGCAGTTCTTC. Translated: CARGRTGGNEQFF.

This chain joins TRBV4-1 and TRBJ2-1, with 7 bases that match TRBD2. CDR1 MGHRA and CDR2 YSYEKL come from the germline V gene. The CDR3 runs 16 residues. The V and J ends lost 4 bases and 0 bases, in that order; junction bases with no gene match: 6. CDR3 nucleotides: TGCGCCAGCAGCCCCATTTTAGCGGGCTCCTACAATGAGCAGTTCTTC. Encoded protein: CASSPILAGSYNEQFF.

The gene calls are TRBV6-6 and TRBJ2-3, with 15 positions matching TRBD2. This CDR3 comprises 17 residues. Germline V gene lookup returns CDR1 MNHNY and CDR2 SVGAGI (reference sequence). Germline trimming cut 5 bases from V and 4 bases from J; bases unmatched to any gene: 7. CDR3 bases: TGTGCCAGCAGTCGGACTAGCGGGGGGGCAGTTTCAGATACGCAGTATTTT. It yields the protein CASSRTSGGAVSDTQYF.

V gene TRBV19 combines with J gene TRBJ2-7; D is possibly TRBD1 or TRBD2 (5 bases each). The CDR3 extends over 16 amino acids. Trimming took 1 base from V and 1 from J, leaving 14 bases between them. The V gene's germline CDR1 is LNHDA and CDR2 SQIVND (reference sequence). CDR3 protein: CASSIGGTFMSYEQYF. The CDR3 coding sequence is TGTGCCAGTAGTATAGGAGGGACGTTTATGTCCTACGAGCAGTACTTC.

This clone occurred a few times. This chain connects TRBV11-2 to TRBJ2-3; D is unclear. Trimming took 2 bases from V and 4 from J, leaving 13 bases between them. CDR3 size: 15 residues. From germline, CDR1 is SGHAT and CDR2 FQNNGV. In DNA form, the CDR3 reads TGTGCCAGCAGCTTAACCGGGTCTAAGGCAGATACGCAGTATTTT. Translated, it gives CASSLTGSKADTQYF.

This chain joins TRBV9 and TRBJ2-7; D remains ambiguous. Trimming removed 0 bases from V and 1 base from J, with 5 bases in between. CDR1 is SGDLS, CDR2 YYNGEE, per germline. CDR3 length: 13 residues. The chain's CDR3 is CASSVALSYEQYF. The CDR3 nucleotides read TGTGCCAGCAGCGTAGCTTTGTCCTACGAGCAGTACTTC. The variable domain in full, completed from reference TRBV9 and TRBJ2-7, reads DSGVTQTPKHLITATGQRVTLRCSPRSGDLSVYWYQQSLDQGLQFLIQYYNGEERAKGNILERFSAQQFPDLHSELNLSSLELGDSALYFCASSVALSYEQYFGPGTRLTVT.

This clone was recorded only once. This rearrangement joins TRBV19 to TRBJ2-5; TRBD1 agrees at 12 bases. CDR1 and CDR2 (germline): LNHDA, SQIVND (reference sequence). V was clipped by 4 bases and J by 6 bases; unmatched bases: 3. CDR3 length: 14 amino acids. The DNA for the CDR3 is TGTGCCAGTAGTACGGGACAGGGGGCGAAGACCCAGTACTTC. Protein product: CASSTGQGAKTQYF.

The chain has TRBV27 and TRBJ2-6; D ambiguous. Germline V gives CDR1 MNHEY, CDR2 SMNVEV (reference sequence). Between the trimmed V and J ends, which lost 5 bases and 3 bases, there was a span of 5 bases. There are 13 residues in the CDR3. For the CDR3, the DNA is TGTGCCAGCAGTGGGTATGGGGCCAACGTCCTGACTTTC. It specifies CASSGYGANVLTF.

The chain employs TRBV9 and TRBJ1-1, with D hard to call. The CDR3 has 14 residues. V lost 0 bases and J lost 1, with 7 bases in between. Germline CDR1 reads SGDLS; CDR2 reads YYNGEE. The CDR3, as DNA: TGTGCCAGCAGCGTAGTATTTGGGAACACTGAAGCTTTCTTT. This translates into CASSVVFGNTEAFF.

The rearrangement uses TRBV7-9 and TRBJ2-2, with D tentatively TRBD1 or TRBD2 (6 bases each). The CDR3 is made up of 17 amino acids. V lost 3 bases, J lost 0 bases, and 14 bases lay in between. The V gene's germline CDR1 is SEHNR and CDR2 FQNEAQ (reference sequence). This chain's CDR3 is CASSLGGGNANTGELFF. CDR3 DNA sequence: TGTGCCAGCAGCTTGGGGGGCGGAAACGCGAACACCGGGGAGCTGTTTTTT.

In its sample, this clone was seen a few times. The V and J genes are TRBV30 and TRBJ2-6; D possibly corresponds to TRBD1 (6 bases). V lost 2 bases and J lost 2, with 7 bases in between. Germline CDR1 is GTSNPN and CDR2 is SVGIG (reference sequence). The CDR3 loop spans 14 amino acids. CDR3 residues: CAWSYRAGANVLTF. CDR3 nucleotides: TGTGCCTGGAGTTACAGGGCTGGGGCCAACGTCCTGACTTTC. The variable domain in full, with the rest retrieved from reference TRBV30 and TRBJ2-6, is SQTIHQWPATLVQPVGSPLSLECTVEGTSNPNLYWYRQAAGRGLQLLFYSVGIGQISSEVPQNLSASRPQDRQFILSSKKLLLSDSGFYLCAWSYRAGANVLTFGAGSRLTVL.

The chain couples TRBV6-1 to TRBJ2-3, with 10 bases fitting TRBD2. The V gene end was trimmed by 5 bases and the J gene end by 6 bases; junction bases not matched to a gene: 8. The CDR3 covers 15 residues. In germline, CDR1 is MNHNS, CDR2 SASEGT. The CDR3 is CASSSISGGVDTQYF. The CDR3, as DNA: TGTGCCAGCAGTTCCATCAGCGGGGGGGTCGATACGCAGTATTTT.

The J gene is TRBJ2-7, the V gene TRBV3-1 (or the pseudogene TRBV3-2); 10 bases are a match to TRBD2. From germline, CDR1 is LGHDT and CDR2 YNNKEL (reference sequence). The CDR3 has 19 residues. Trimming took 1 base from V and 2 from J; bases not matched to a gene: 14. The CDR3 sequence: CASSQAGGSSGGHTYEQYF. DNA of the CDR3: TGTGCCAGCAGCCAAGCCGGTGGGTCTAGCGGGGGCCACACCTACGAGCAGTACTTC.

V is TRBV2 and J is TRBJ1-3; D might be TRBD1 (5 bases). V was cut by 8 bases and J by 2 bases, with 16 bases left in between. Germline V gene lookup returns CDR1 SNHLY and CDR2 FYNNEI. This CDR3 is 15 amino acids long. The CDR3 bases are TGTGCCAGCGGGGAAACTGAAGGGGCTGGAAACACCATATATTTT. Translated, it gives CASGETEGAGNTIYF. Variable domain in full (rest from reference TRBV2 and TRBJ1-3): EPEVTQTPSHQVTQMGQEVILRCVPISNHLYFYWYRQILGQKVEFLVSFYNNEISEKSEIFDDQFSVERPDGSNFTLKIRSTKLEDSAMYFCASGETEGAGNTIYFGEGSWLTVV.

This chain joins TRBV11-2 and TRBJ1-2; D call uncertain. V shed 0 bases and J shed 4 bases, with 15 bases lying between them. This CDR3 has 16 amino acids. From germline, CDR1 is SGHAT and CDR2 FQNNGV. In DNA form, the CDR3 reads TGTGCCAGCAGCTTAGATCACCGTCAACCGCTCTATGGCTACACCTTC. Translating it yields CASSLDHRQPLYGYTF.

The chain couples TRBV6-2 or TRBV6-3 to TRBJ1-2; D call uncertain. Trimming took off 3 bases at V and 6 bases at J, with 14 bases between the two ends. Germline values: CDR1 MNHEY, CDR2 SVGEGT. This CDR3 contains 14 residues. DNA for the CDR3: TGTGCCAGCAGTTATAGGAGGCCGGGAGATGGCTACACCTTC. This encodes CASSYRRPGDGYTF.

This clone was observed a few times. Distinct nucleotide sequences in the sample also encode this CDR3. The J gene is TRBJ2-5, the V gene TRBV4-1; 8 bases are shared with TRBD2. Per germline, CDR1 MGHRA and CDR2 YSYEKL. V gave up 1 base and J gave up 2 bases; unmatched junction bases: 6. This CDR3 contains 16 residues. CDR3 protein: CASSQGGGGPQETQYF. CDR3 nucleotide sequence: TGCGCCAGCAGCCAAGGGGGCGGGGGGCCGCAAGAGACCCAGTACTTC.

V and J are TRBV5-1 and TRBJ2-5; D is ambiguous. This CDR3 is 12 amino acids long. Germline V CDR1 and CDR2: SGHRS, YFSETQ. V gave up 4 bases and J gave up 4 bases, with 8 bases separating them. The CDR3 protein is CASSPMGETQYF. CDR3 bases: TGCGCCAGCAGCCCCATGGGAGAGACCCAGTACTTC.

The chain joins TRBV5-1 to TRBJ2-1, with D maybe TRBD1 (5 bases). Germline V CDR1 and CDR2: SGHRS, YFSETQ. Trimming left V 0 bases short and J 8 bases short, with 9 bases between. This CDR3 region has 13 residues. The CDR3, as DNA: TGCGCCAGCAGCTTGGGGGGCAGGGATGAGCAGTTCTTC. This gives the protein CASSLGGRDEQFF.

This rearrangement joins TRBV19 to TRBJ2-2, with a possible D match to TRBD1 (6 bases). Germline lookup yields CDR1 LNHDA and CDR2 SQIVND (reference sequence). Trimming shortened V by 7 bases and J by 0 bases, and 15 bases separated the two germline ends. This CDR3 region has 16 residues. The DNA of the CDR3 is TGTGCCAGTACCGCCTGGGGACATACGAACACCGGGGAGCTGTTTTTT. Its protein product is CASTAWGHTNTGELFF.